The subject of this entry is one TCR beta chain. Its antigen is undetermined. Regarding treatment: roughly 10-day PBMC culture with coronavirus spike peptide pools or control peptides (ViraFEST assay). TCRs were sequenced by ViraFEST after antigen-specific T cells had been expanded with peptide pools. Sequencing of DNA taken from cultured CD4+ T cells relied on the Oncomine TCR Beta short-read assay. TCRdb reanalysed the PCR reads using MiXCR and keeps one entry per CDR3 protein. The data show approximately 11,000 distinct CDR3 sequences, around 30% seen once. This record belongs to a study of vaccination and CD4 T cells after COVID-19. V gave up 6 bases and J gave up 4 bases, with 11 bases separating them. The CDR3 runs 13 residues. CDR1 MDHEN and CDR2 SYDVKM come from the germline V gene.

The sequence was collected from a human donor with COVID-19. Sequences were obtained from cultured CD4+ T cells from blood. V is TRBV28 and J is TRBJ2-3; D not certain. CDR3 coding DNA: TGTGCCAGCAGCCTCCAAAGTCCAGATACGCAGTATTTT. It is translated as CASSLQSPDTQYF.